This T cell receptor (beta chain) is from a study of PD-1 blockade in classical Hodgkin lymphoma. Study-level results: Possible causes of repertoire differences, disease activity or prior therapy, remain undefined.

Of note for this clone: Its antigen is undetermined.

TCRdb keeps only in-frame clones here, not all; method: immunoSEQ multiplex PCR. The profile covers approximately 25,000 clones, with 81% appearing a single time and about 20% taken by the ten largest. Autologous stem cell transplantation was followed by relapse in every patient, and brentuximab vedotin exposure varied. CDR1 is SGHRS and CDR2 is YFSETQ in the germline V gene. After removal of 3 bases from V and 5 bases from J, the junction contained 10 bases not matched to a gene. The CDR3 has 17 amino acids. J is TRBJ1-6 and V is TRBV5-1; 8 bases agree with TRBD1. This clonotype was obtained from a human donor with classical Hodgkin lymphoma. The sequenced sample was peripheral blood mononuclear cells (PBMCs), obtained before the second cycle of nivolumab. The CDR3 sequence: CASSSGARGPDNSPLHF. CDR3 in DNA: TGCGCCAGCAGCTCGGGGGCCAGGGGGCCAGATAATTCACCCCTCCACTTT. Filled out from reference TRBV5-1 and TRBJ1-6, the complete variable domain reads KAGVTQTPRYLIKTRGQQVTLSCSPISGHRSVSWYQQTPGQGLQFLFEYFSETQRNKGNFPGRFSGRQFSNSRSEMNVSTLELGDSALYLCASSSGARGPDNSPLHFGNGTRLTVT.